These T cell receptor beta chains were read from a single sample in a study of T-cell memory formation after mild COVID-19. TCRdb processed the 5' RACE reads anew with MiXCR; each CDR3 protein has one entry. The sample gives more than 450,000 distinct CDR3 sequences, approximately 19% of which show up once; more than 10% is in the top ten. The sample was PBMCs or a T cell subset sorted from them (not recorded which). All receptors come from an adult woman who had mild COVID-19 (a few samples of this study predate the infection). Cell type and time point are not known. CDR3s include the opening cysteine and the closing phenylalanine or tryptophan. Fields, in order: clone size, V gene, J gene, D gene, CDR3 length, CDR3 protein, CDR3 DNA. The D gene is left open where the match is weak. Size is omitted from some rows. Given values are once, few, many or a class for expanded clones.

>many|TRBV12-3/TRBV12-4|TRBJ2-1|TRBD2|17
CASSLSSGGAAYNEQFF
TGTGCCAGCAGTTTGTCTAGCGGGGGGGCGGCCTACAATGAGCAGTTCTTC
>-|TRBV12-3/TRBV12-4|TRBJ2-3|-|13
CASRPTPTDTQYF
TGTGCCAGCAGACCAACCCCCACAGATACGCAGTATTTT
>-|TRBV6-5|TRBJ2-3|-|13
CASSYGFADTQYF
TGTGCCAGCAGTTACGGGTTCGCAGATACGCAGTATTTT
>-|TRBV5-6|TRBJ2-1|TRBD2|17
CASSAQGLAGGFDEQFF
TGTGCCAGCAGCGCACAGGGACTAGCGGGAGGGTTTGATGAGCAGTTCTTC
>few|TRBV4-1|TRBJ2-7|TRBD2|17
CASSQDPEGLAIHEQYF
TGCGCCAGCAGCCAAGATCCTGAGGGACTAGCGATCCACGAGCAGTACTTC
>-|TRBV4-3|TRBJ2-1|TRBD2|21
CASSQLSGTSGKTSSYNEQFF
TGCGCCAGCAGCCAATTATCCGGGACTAGCGGGAAGACAAGCTCCTACAATGAGCAGTTCTTC
>-|TRBV12-3/TRBV12-4|TRBJ2-7|-|13
CASSLTGRYEQYF
TGTGCCAGCAGTTTAACGGGTCGCTACGAGCAGTACTTC
>-|TRBV27|TRBJ1-6|-|18
CASRTKGRLGEANSPLHF
TGTGCCAGCAGGACTAAGGGCCGCTTGGGGGAGGCAAATTCACCCCTCCACTTT
>-|TRBV25-1|TRBJ2-7|TRBD1|14
CASSDSDRAYEQYF
TGTGCCAGCAGTGACTCGGACAGGGCCTACGAGCAGTACTTC
>-|TRBV4-1|TRBJ2-7|TRBD2|16
CASSHFSGGTMSEQYF
TGCGCCAGCAGCCACTTTAGCGGGGGGACGATGAGCGAGCAGTACTTC
>few|TRBV4-1|TRBJ2-1|-|15
CASSHGAGHYNEQFF
TGCGCCAGCAGCCATGGCGCAGGACACTACAATGAGCAGTTCTTC
>few|TRBV29-1|TRBJ1-2|-|13
CSVKGSGGYGYTF
TGCAGCGTTAAAGGTAGCGGGGGATATGGCTACACCTTC
>few|TRBV29-1|TRBJ1-1|-|13
CSVEKPGYTEAFF
TGCAGCGTTGAGAAGCCGGGTTACACTGAAGCTTTCTTT
>-|TRBV7-2|TRBJ2-7|-|14
CASGWAAGSDEQYF
TGTGCCAGTGGATGGGCGGCCGGGTCCGACGAGCAGTACTTC
>-|TRBV7-9|TRBJ2-1|TRBD2|14
CAGWTSGPDNEQFF
TGTGCCGGCTGGACTAGCGGGCCTGACAATGAGCAGTTCTTC
>few|TRBV15|TRBJ2-3|-|15
CATSRDWGRTDTQYF
TGTGCCACCAGCAGAGATTGGGGGAGGACAGATACGCAGTATTTT
>-|TRBV6-1|TRBJ2-1|-|14
CASSVGQRYNEQFF
TGTGCCAGCAGTGTTGGACAGAGATACAATGAGCAGTTCTTC
>-|TRBV7-3|TRBJ2-1|-|13
CASSLGDGQEQFF
TGTGCCAGCAGCTTAGGTGACGGGCAGGAGCAGTTCTTC
>few|TRBV5-8|TRBJ1-4|TRBD1|16
CASSHGRLQGGEKLFF
TGTGCCAGCAGCCACGGAAGGTTGCAGGGGGGTGAAAAACTGTTTTTT
>many|TRBV7-9|TRBJ2-7|-|13
CASSLAGSYEQYF
TGCGCCAGCAGCTTGGCCGGGAGCTACGAGCAGTACTTC
>many|TRBV5-6|TRBJ1-4|-|15
CASSLTDWEDEKLFF
TGTGCCAGCAGCTTGACGGATTGGGAGGATGAAAAACTGTTTTTT
>-|TRBV7-9|TRBJ2-1|-|12
CASSSLSPEQFF
TGTGCCAGCAGCTCCCTGTCCCCTGAGCAGTTCTTC
>-|TRBV18|TRBJ2-7|TRBD1|18
CASSPGGQGQQSSYEQYF
TGTGCCAGCTCACCTGGGGGACAGGGCCAACAAAGCTCCTACGAGCAGTACTTC
>few|TRBV20-1|TRBJ1-4|-|14
CSAREQGGGEKLFF
TGCAGTGCTAGAGAACAGGGAGGGGGTGAAAAACTGTTTTTT
>-|TRBV4-1|TRBJ2-7|TRBD2|22
CASSQVLRPNLAGGINPYEQYF
TGCGCCAGCAGCCAAGTCCTCCGCCCAAATCTAGCGGGAGGGATAAACCCCTACGAGCAGTACTTC
>few|TRBV28|TRBJ1-4|TRBD1|14
CASSLTGDFEKLFF
TGTGCCAGCAGTTTGACAGGGGATTTTGAAAAACTGTTTTTT
>-|TRBV4-1|TRBJ1-2|TRBD1|16
CASSQGGTGGNYGYTF
TGCGCCAGCAGCCAAGGTGGGACAGGGGGCAACTATGGCTACACCTTC
>few|TRBV29-1|TRBJ2-1|TRBD2|15
CSAGTSGSLYNEQFF
TGCAGCGCTGGGACTAGCGGGAGCCTCTACAATGAGCAGTTCTTC
>many|TRBV14|TRBJ2-1|TRBD1|17
CASSQDYRGTSYNEQFF
TGTGCCAGCAGCCAAGATTACAGGGGCACTTCTTACAATGAGCAGTTCTTC
>-|TRBV20-1|TRBJ2-7|-|15
CSARVGGGPRYEQYF
TGCAGTGCTAGAGTGGGAGGAGGGCCCCGCTACGAGCAGTACTTC
>few|TRBV18|TRBJ1-6|-|15
CASSPEAGWNSPLHF
TGTGCCAGCTCACCAGAGGCAGGGTGGAATTCACCCCTCCACTTT
>-|TRBV20-1|TRBJ2-1|-|15
CSARRGQSSYNEQFF
TGCAGTGCTAGGCGCGGCCAGAGTTCCTACAATGAGCAGTTCTTC
>-|TRBV18|TRBJ2-5|TRBD1|16
CASSHDGTGGQETQYF
TGTGCCAGCTCACACGACGGGACAGGGGGACAAGAGACCCAGTACTTC
>few|TRBV24-1|TRBJ2-3|-|16
CATSDPGRGRTDTQYF
TGTGCCACCAGTGATCCAGGCAGGGGACGCACAGATACGCAGTATTTT
>few|TRBV3-1|TRBJ2-1|TRBD2|15
CASSRGLAGAHEQFF
TGTGCCAGCAGCCGTGGACTAGCGGGGGCGCATGAGCAGTTCTTC
>few|TRBV3-1|TRBJ1-1|-|14
CASSSDTPNTEAFF
TGTGCCAGCAGCTCAGACACTCCGAACACTGAAGCTTTCTTT
>-|TRBV7-2|TRBJ2-4|-|11
CAIYGGGIQYF
TGTGCGATCTACGGGGGCGGCATTCAGTACTTC
>few|TRBV7-2|TRBJ2-7|-|14
CASSLEATSYEQYF
TGTGCCAGCAGCTTAGAGGCGACTTCCTACGAGCAGTACTTC
>many|TRBV7-2|TRBJ2-2|TRBD2|15
CASSPGTSGPGELFF
TGTGCCAGCAGCCCGGGGACTAGCGGCCCCGGGGAGCTGTTTTTT
>-|TRBV4-2|TRBJ1-2|-|13
CASRAGLNYGYTF
TGTGCCAGCAGAGCAGGGTTGAACTATGGCTACACCTTC
>-|TRBV7-9|TRBJ2-7|-|13
CASSSGDRYEQYF
TGTGCCAGCAGCTCAGGGGACCGCTACGAGCAGTACTTC
>-|TRBV12-3/TRBV12-4|TRBJ1-1|-|17
CASSLYPITVLNTEAFF
TGTGCCAGCAGCCTATACCCCATAACAGTGTTGAACACTGAAGCTTTCTTT